Below are 11 T cell receptor beta chains sequenced from a single sample in a study of Graves' ophthalmopathy and Graves' hyperthyroidism. RNA transcripts were the source from which TCR beta CDR3 regions were amplified. The authors performed first-round RT-PCR with HTBI primers and then a second-round multiplex PCR. TCRdb recomputed calls from the multiplex PCR reads with MiXCR, one row per CDR3 protein. Counted here are about 660,000 distinct CDR3 sequences, roughly 41% occurring once; the ten biggest clones make up about 3.3%. The sample taken for sequencing was peripheral blood. The source is an adult man with Graves' ophthalmopathy.

With regard to this clonotype: A read error may explain this, as a much larger clone is one base away. This chain joins TRBV10-3 and TRBJ2-7; D gene ambiguous. This CDR3 region has 13 residues. Germline CDR1 ENHRY, CDR2 SYGVKD. Written as DNA, the CDR3 is TGTGCCAGCAGTTACTCCCGGGCAGAAGAGCAGTACTTC. Encoded protein: CASSYSRAEEQYF.

The sample holds many counts of this clonotype. V usage is TRBV10-3 and J usage is TRBJ2-7; D unresolved. V was pared by 0 bases and J by 0 bases, with 9 bases between. Germline V CDR1 and CDR2: ENHRY, SYGVKD. There are 15 residues in the CDR3. The CDR3 sequence: CAISESRHSSYEQYF. The CDR3 DNA reads as TGTGCCATCAGTGAGTCGAGACACAGCTCCTACGAGCAGTACTTC.

About this clonotype: Because it lacks the conserved phenylalanine or tryptophan at the end, this CDR3 is likely a read error. The V call is TRBV7-6, the J call TRBJ2-7; no firm D call. V was clipped by 5 bases and J by 9 bases, with 11 bases between them. This CDR3 has 11 residues. Germline values: CDR1 SGHVS, CDR2 FNYEAQ. The CDR3 is CASSRGDTQYL. CDR3 DNA sequence: TGTGCCAGCAGCCGTGGAGATACGCAGTACCTC.

This clonotype was seen ten or more times. The chain combines TRBV12-3 or TRBV12-4 with TRBJ1-2; 11 bases align to TRBD1. CDR3 length: 14 residues. Trimming took 6 bases from V and 8 from J; bases not matched to a gene: 8. The CDR3 DNA follows: TGTGCCAGCAGCTCCGGACAGGGGGCCTGGGGCTACACCTTC. Its protein is CASSSGQGAWGYTF.

The sample holds many counts of this clonotype. The chain is built from TRBV7-2 and TRBJ1-5, with 7 positions matching TRBD1. The germline V gene encodes CDR1 SGHTA and CDR2 FQGNSA. The CDR3 has 16 amino acids. J was trimmed by 4 bases and V by 1 base; bases with no gene match: 7. As DNA, the CDR3 is TGTGCCAGCAGCTTAGTAGGGGGCCAGGGAAATCAGCCCCAGCATTTT. Translating it yields CASSLVGGQGNQPQHF.

The chain links TRBV10-3 to TRBJ2-7; D is uncertain. This CDR3 is built from 14 residues. V was shortened by 4 bases and J by 2 bases, with 12 bases between the two germline ends. Germline-derived CDR1 and CDR2 are ENHRY and SYGVKD. The CDR3 coding sequence is TGTGCCATCAGTGCCTCGCTCACCGCCTACGAGCAGTACTTC. It is translated as CAISASLTAYEQYF.

The chain links TRBV29-1 to TRBJ1-5, with D possibly matching TRBD1 (5 bases). V was pared by 5 bases and J by 11 bases, with 16 bases between. Germline-derived CDR1 and CDR2 are SQVTM and ANQGSEA. The CDR3 length is 12 residues. The DNA of the CDR3 is TGCAGCGTTAGGCCCCTGGGGGAGACCCAGCATTTT. Protein sequence: CSVRPLGETQHF.

The chain couples TRBV15 to TRBJ1-2; D is unresolved. Trimming removed 3 bases from V and 4 bases from J, with 21 bases in between. This CDR3 region has 17 residues. The V gene's germline CDR1 is LNHNV and CDR2 YYDKDF (reference sequence). The CDR3 bases are TGTGCCACCAGCAGTTTTTCCCTGCGCGTGCACCCCTATGGCTACACCTTC. Its protein product is CATSSFSLRVHPYGYTF. Combining the CDR3 with reference TRBV15 and TRBJ1-2 gives the whole variable domain DAMVIQNPRYQVTQFGKPVTLSCSQTLNHNVMYWYQQKSSQAPKLLFHYYDKDFNNEADTPDNFQSRRPNTSFCFLDIRSPGLGDTAMYLCATSSFSLRVHPYGYTFGSGTRLTVV.

The chain has TRBV6-1 and TRBJ1-5, with TRBD1 matching over 8 bases. The CDR3 covers 15 residues. J was trimmed by 2 bases and V by 4 bases; bases with no gene match: 4. Germline CDR1 reads MNHNS; CDR2 reads SASEGT. In nucleotides, the CDR3 is TGTGCCAGCAGTGGTATGACAGGGGGCAATCAGCCCCAGCATTTT. Translation gives CASSGMTGGNQPQHF.

Ten or more counts support this clonotype. The chain combines TRBV6-6 with TRBJ1-6; TRBD1 agrees at 8 bases. CDR1 MNHNY and CDR2 SVGAGI come from the germline V gene (reference sequence). This CDR3 is 14 amino acids long. Trimming cost V 4 bases and J 7 bases; bases outside gene matches: 3. The CDR3, as DNA: TGTGCCAGCAGTTTCCGGGACAGGAATTCACCCCTCCACTTT. Residues: CASSFRDRNSPLHF.

In this sample, this clonotype turned up many times. The V and J genes are TRBV7-9 and TRBJ2-2, with 10 bases identical to TRBD1. V trimming: 6 bases; J trimming: 6 bases; junction bases outside the gene matches: 7. Germline V lookup: CDR1 SEHNR, CDR2 FQNEAQ (reference sequence). The CDR3 is 15 residues long. DNA of the CDR3: TGTGCCAGCAGAGCCCGGGACAGGGGCCCCGGGGAGCTGTTTTTT. Protein product: CASRARDRGPGELFF.